One sample yielded the 19 T cell receptor beta chains listed below, sequenced in a study of T cells in narcolepsy. Profiled with immunoSEQ multiplex PCR; TCRdb holds only in-frame clones, not every one. The data hold around 35,000 clones, with 82% observed a single time. Sequenced material: CD45RA- memory CD4+ T cells from PBMCs. The source is a human donor with narcolepsy.

The gene calls are TRBV9 and TRBJ2-7, with 9 bases aligning to TRBD1. Germline V CDR1 and CDR2: SGDLS, YYNGEE. V was clipped by 0 bases and J by 6 bases; unmatched bases: 7. The CDR3 has 15 residues. CDR3 DNA sequence: TGTGCCAGCAGCGTAGATGGGACAGGGTATTCCGAGCAGTACTTC. Translation: CASSVDGTGYSEQYF. The full variable domain, with the rest looked up from reference TRBV9 and TRBJ2-7, is DSGVTQTPKHLITATGQRVTLRCSPRSGDLSVYWYQQSLDQGLQFLIQYYNGEERAKGNILERFSAQQFPDLHSELNLSSLELGDSALYFCASSVDGTGYSEQYFGPGTRLTVT.

The chain joins TRBV19 to TRBJ2-6; 9 bases align to TRBD1. Germline-derived CDR1 and CDR2 are LNHDA and SQIVND (reference sequence). This CDR3 comprises 18 residues. V was clipped by 5 bases and J by 4 bases; unmatched bases: 12. The CDR3 region has the DNA TGTGCCAGTAGTGTCCAACAGGGGGCAACTTCAGGGGCCAACGTCCTGACTTTC. Amino acid sequence: CASSVQQGATSGANVLTF.

The chain employs TRBV11-2 and TRBJ1-3; D remains unclear. CDR3 length equals 17 residues. V gave up 4 bases and J gave up 0 bases, with 16 bases separating them. Germline loops: CDR1 SGHAT, CDR2 FQNNGV. The CDR3 nucleotides are TGTGCCAGCAGCTCCGACACGGGTCCTAACTCTGGAAACACCATATATTTT. It encodes CASSSDTGPNSGNTIYF.

The chain joins TRBV14 to TRBJ1-6; 8 nucleotides line up with TRBD1. V shed 0 bases, J shed 10 bases, and the junction held 11 bases outside the gene matches. The CDR3 runs 17 residues. Germline CDR1 and CDR2: SGHDN and FVKESK. CDR3 residues: CASSQDFGTGVLSPLHF. The CDR3, as DNA: TGTGCCAGCAGCCAAGACTTCGGGACAGGTGTATTATCACCCCTCCACTTT.

The CDR3 region is CASSPFREETQYF. The CDR3 DNA follows: TGTGCCAGCTCACCCTTCAGGGAGGAGACCCAGTACTTC. J is TRBJ2-5 and V is TRBV18; D is perhaps TRBD1 or TRBD2 (5 bases each). The CDR3 spans 13 residues. V lost 3 bases and J lost 5, with 10 bases in between. The germline V gene has CDR1 KGHSH and CDR2 LQKENI.

V gene TRBV7-2 combines with J gene TRBJ1-3; D is undetermined. Germline CDR1 is SGHTA and CDR2 is FQGNSA. CDR3 length: 13 residues. Trimming left V 5 bases short and J 3 bases short, with 8 bases between. CDR3 nucleotide sequence: TGTGCCAGCAGCGCGGGGATTGGAAACACCATATATTTT. Protein sequence: CASSAGIGNTIYF.

V is TRBV7-2 and J is TRBJ2-1, with D possibly being TRBD2 (6 bases). Trimming pared 5 bases from V and 0 bases from J, leaving 14 bases between. The CDR3 runs 16 residues. CDR1 and CDR2 from the germline V gene are SGHTA and FQGNSA. CDR3 bases: TGTGCCAGCAGCGCATTGGGGGGTAGCTCCTACAATGAGCAGTTCTTC. This encodes CASSALGGSSYNEQFF.

The sample holds a few counts of this clone. This chain uses TRBV29-1 with TRBJ1-2; TRBD1 aligns across 9 bases. The ends lost 7 bases at V and 7 bases at J; junction bases unmatched: 10. This CDR3 region has 13 residues. The germline V gene encodes CDR1 SQVTM and CDR2 ANQGSEA. The CDR3 region is CSAIGTGYSGYTF. The CDR3 DNA follows: TGCAGCGCCATCGGGACAGGGTATAGTGGCTACACCTTC.

This rearrangement joins TRBV5-6 to TRBJ1-6, with 8 bases that match TRBD1. The germline gives CDR1 SGHDT, CDR2 YYEEEE. The CDR3 length is 16 residues. J was trimmed by 10 bases and V by 4 bases; bases with no gene match: 13. CDR3 protein: CASSPRTGSYISPLHF. The CDR3 region has the DNA TGTGCCAGCAGCCCGAGGACAGGGAGTTATATATCACCCCTCCACTTT.

The CDR3 coding sequence is TGTGCCAGTAAATCAACAGTTAATCAGCCCCAGCATTTT. It translates to CASKSTVNQPQHF. The V gene is TRBV19, the J gene TRBJ1-5; D uncertain. Germline assignment: CDR1 LNHDA and CDR2 SQIVND (reference sequence). The CDR3 runs to 13 residues. V was cut by 7 bases and J by 4 bases, with 11 bases left in between.

About this clone itself: This same CDR3 is encoded by further DNA sequences in the sample. The chain couples TRBV12-5 to TRBJ2-2, with TRBD2 as a possible D gene (6 bases). CDR3 length equals 15 residues. Trimming left V 7 bases short and J 0 bases short, with 12 bases between. Germline CDR1 is LGHNT and CDR2 is FRNRAP. CDR3 DNA sequence: TGTGCTAGTGCCCGTGGGGGGACGAACACCGGGGAGCTGTTTTTT. Translating gives CASARGGTNTGELFF. The variable domain in full, completed from reference TRBV12-5 and TRBJ2-2, reads DARVTQTPRHKVTEMGQEVTMRCQPILGHNTVFWYRQTMMQGLELLAYFRNRAPLDDSGMPKDRFSAEMPDATLATLKIQPSEPRDSAVYFCASARGGTNTGELFFGEGSRLTVL.

This chain links TRBV6-5 with TRBJ1-2; D is undetermined. This CDR3 is 12 amino acids long. V was shortened by 6 bases and J by 0 bases, with 5 bases between the two germline ends. The germline V gene has CDR1 MNHEY and CDR2 SVGAGI. CDR3 amino acids: CASREANYGYTF. The CDR3 DNA reads as TGTGCCAGCAGAGAAGCTAACTATGGCTACACCTTC.

The chain has TRBV5-4 and TRBJ2-5, with D possibly matching TRBD1 (5 bases). The CDR3 is 13 residues long. Per the germline V gene, CDR1 is SGHNT and CDR2 is YYREEE (reference sequence). CDR3 amino acids: CAARDSVQETQYF. DNA for the CDR3: TGTGCAGCGCGAGACAGCGTCCAAGAGACCCAGTACTTC.

The V call is TRBV6-1, the J call TRBJ1-1; D not certain. This CDR3 has 15 amino acids. Germline V lookup: CDR1 MNHNS, CDR2 SASEGT. V was clipped by 2 bases and J by 4 bases, with 14 bases between them. CDR3 protein: CASSEYRVTATEAFF. The CDR3 nucleotides read TGTGCCAGCAGTGAATATCGGGTTACAGCCACTGAAGCTTTCTTT.

The rearrangement joins TRBV28 to TRBJ2-5; perhaps TRBD2 as D (6 bases). V lost 5 bases to trimming and J lost 5 bases, with 15 bases between them. CDR3 length: 14 amino acids. The V gene's germline CDR1 is MDHEN and CDR2 SYDVKM. The CDR3 DNA sequence: TGTGCCAGCAGTCCCTCCCCTAGCGTCGAGACCCAGTACTTC. Translated, it gives CASSPSPSVETQYF.

CDR3: CASRQQGGILAFF. CDR3 DNA sequence: TGTGCCAGCAGGCAACAGGGGGGTATTCTGGCTTTCTTT. The chain recombines TRBV6-5 with TRBJ1-1; 8 nucleotides agree with TRBD1. In germline, CDR1 is MNHEY, CDR2 SVGAGI. V dropped 6 bases and J dropped 11; count of bases not matched to a gene: 11. This CDR3 is built from 13 residues.

The chain combines TRBV5-4 with TRBJ2-7, with D perhaps matching TRBD1 or TRBD2 (5 bases each). This CDR3 spans 14 amino acids. Germline loops: CDR1 SGHNT, CDR2 YYREEE (reference sequence). V dropped 0 bases and J dropped 7 bases, with 14 bases sitting between them. The CDR3 DNA follows: TGTGCCAGCAGCTTGGCTGTGGGACGGAGGGAGCAGTACTTC. Encoded protein: CASSLAVGRREQYF.

V gene TRBV28 combines with J gene TRBJ1-5, with D unresolved. V was cut by 7 bases and J by 3 bases, with 13 bases left in between. The CDR3 consists of 14 residues. Germline-derived CDR1 and CDR2 are MDHEN and SYDVKM. The DNA of the CDR3 is TGTGCCAGCAAGGGAGGAGGTTCCAATCAGCCCCAGCATTTT. Protein sequence: CASKGGGSNQPQHF.

The V and J genes are TRBV27 and TRBJ2-1, with D possibly being TRBD1 or TRBD2 (6 bases each). CDR1 and CDR2 (germline): MNHEY, SMNVEV (reference sequence). V lost 6 bases and J 3 bases, leaving 12 bases between the germline ends. The CDR3 consists of 14 residues. In DNA form, the CDR3 reads TGTGCCAGCAGCCCCAAGGGGGGCTACAATGAGCAGTTCTTC. This codes for CASSPKGGYNEQFF.